Sequencing of this T cell receptor beta chain was carried out in a study of T cell changes during pregnancy in multiple sclerosis (dated by TCRdb to between 2018 and 2020). In terms of the full investigation: The study looked at changes in the T cell repertoire across pregnancy in women with multiple sclerosis.

On this clone itself: It lacks a known antigen. No quality values exist for individual bases; no much larger clone is one base distant.

The library came from the immunoSEQ multiplex PCR assay. Here the immuneACCESS table is served through TCRdb, limited to in-frame sequences with V and J called. Missing clones are a known gap in these copies; in checked studies unresolved V genes cover under half, and the rest lacks a known reason. The sample table contains roughly 17,000 clones; only one count was recorded for roughly 87% of them. Around an eighth of the sample goes to the ten largest clones. The CDR3 measures 18 amino acids from cysteine to phenylalanine. Here the CDR3 DNA is all that survives: 54 bases in frame from base 1. V has 2 bases trimmed and J has 0 bases trimmed; junction bases matching no gene number 6. Based on the germline V gene, the CDR1 and CDR2 sequences are SGHVS and FNYEAQ.

This clonotype originated in a female donor in good health, enrolled as a control in a pregnancy study. Sequencing used CD8+ T cells from peripheral blood mononuclear cells, obtained after pregnancy. The chain uses TRBV7-6 and TRBJ1-3; 11 of the junction bases match TRBD1. The bases read TGTGCCAGCAGCTTAAGTGGGACAGGGGGATACTCTGGAAACACCATATATTTT. This codes for CASSLSGTGGYSGNTIYF.